The present entry profiles one T cell receptor (beta chain) with its context. Its target is not known. These data belong to a study of T cells after yellow fever vaccination. Study observations and caveats: Reappearance after the booster was observed for most primary-vaccination clones (96% CD4, about 86% CD8).

Between the trimmed V and J ends, which lost 5 bases and 2 bases, there was a span of 12 bases. This CDR3 is built from 14 residues. MiXCR, applied by TCRdb to the 5' RACE reads, yields one record per CDR3 protein. The repertoire has under 95,000 distinct CDR3 sequences, around 7.8% of them found once; the top ten carry approximately 30%. The chain has TRBV12-3 or TRBV12-4 and TRBJ1-2; perhaps TRBD1 as D (6 bases). This TCR was recovered from a man between 18 and 29 years old who received the YFV17D yellow fever vaccine. Material: CD8+ T cells sorted from PBMCs, obtained about 10 days after the first yellow fever vaccination. Here the CDR3 DNA reads TGTGCCAGCAGTACCCGGACAGACAACTATGGCTACACCTTC. Protein: CASSTRTDNYGYTF.